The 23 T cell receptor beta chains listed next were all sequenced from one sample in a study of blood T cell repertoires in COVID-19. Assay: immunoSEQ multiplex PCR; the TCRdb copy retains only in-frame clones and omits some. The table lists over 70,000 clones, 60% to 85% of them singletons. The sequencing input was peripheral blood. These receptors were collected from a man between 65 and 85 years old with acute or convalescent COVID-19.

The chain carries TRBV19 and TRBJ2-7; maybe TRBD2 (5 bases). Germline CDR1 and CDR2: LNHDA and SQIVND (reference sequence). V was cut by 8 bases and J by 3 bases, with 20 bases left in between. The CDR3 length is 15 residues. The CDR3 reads CASALGAGGVYEQYF. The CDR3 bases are TGTGCCAGTGCATTAGGCGCGGGTGGAGTCTACGAGCAGTACTTC.

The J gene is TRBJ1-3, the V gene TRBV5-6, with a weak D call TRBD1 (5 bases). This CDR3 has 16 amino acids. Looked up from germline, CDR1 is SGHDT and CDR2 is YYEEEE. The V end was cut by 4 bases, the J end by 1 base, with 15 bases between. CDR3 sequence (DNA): TGTGCCAGCAGCGTATATCGGGGGAGTTCTGGAAACACCATATATTTT. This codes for CASSVYRGSSGNTIYF.

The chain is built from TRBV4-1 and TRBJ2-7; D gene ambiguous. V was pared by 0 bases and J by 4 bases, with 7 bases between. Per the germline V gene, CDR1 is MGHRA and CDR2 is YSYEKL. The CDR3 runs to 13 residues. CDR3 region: CASSQDHGYEQYF. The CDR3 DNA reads TGCGCCAGCAGCCAAGATCACGGTTACGAGCAGTACTTC.

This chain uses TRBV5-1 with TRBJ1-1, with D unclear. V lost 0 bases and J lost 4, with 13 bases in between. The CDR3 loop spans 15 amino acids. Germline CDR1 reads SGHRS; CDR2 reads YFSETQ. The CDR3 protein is CASSLAGRSPTEAFF. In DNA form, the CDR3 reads TGCGCCAGCAGCTTGGCCGGCAGGTCGCCCACTGAAGCTTTCTTT.

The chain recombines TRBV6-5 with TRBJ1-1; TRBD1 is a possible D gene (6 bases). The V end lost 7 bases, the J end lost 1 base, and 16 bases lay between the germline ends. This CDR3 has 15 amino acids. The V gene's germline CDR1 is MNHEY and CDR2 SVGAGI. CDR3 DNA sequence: TGTGCCAGCACCGCGATACAGGGAAGGAACACTGAAGCTTTCTTT. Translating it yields CASTAIQGRNTEAFF.

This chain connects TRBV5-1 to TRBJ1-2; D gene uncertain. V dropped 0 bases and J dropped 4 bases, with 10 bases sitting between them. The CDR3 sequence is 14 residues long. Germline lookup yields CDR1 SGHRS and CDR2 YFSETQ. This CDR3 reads CASSLAEYGYGYTF. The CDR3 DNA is TGCGCCAGCAGCTTGGCCGAGTACGGCTATGGCTACACCTTC. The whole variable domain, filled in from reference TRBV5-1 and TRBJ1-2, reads KAGVTQTPRYLIKTRGQQVTLSCSPISGHRSVSWYQQTPGQGLQFLFEYFSETQRNKGNFPGRFSGRQFSNSRSEMNVSTLELGDSALYLCASSLAEYGYGYTFGSGTRLTVV.

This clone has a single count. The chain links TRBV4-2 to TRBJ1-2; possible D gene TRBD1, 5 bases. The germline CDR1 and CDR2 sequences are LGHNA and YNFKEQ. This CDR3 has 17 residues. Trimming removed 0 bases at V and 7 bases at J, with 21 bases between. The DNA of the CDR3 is TGTGCCAGCAGCCAAGAAGACTATCCGGGGGGTCCGGGTGGCTACACCTTC. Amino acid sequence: CASSQEDYPGGPGGYTF.

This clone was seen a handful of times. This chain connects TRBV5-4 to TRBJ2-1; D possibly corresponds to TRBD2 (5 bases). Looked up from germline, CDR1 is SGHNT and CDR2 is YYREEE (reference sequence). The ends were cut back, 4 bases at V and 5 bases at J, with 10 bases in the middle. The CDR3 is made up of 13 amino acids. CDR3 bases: TGTGCCAGCAGCCCGGACTTAAACAATGAGCAGTTCTTC. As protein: CASSPDLNNEQFF.

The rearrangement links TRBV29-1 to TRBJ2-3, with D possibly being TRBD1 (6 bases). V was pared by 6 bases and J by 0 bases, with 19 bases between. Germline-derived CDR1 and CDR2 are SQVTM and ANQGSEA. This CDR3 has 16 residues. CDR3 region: CSVEWVRTVSTDTQYF. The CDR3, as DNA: TGCAGCGTGGAATGGGTCCGGACAGTCAGCACAGATACGCAGTATTTT.

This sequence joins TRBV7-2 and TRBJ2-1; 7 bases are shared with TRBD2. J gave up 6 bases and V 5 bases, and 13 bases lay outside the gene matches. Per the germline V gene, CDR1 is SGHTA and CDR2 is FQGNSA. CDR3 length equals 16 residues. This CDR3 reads CASSLRWEAGVNEQFF. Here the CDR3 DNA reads TGTGCCAGCAGCCTACGCTGGGAGGCGGGAGTCAATGAGCAGTTCTTC.

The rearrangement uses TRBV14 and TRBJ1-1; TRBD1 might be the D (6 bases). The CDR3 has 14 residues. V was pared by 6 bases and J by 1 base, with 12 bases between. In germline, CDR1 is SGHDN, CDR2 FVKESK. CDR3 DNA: TGTGCCAGCAGTCCGGGGACACCGAACACTGAAGCTTTCTTT. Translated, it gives CASSPGTPNTEAFF.

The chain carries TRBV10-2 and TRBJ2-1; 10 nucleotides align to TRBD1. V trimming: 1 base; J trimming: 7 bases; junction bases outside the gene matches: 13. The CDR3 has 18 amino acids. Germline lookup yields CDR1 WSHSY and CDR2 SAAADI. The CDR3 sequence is CASSEFLRGQGVENEQFF. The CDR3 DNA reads TGCGCCAGCAGTGAGTTTTTAAGAGGACAGGGGGTCGAGAATGAGCAGTTCTTC.

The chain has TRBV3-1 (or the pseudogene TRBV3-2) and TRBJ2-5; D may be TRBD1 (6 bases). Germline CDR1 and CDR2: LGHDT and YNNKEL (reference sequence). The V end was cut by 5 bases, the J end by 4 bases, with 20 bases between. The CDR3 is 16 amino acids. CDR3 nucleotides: TGTGCCAGCAGCTTACGACAGGTAGGGACCCGAGAGACCCAGTACTTC. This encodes CASSLRQVGTRETQYF.

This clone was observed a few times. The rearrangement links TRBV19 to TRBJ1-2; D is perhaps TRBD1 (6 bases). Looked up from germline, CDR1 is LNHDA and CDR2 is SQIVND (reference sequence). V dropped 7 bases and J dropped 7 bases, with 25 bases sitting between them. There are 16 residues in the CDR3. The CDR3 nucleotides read TGTGCCAGTATGTCTGGGACACAAGTCCCATCACGTGGCTACACCTTC. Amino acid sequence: CASMSGTQVPSRGYTF.

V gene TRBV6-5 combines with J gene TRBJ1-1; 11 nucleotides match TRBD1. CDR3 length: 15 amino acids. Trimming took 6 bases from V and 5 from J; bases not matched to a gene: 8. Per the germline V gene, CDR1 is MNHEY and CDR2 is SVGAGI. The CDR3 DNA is TGTGCCAGCAGGCGTACCGGGACAGGGGGAACTGAAGCTTTCTTT. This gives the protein CASRRTGTGGTEAFF.

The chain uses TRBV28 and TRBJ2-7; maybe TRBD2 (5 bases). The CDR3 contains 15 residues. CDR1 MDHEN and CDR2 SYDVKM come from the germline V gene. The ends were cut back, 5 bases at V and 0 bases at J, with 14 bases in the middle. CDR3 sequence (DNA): TGTGCCAGCAGTCCGACTGACGGGGACTCCTACGAGCAGTACTTC. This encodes CASSPTDGDSYEQYF.

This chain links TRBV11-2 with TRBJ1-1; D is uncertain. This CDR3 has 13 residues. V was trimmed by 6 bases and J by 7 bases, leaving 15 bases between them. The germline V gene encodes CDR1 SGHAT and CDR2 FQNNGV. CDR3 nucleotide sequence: TGTGCCAGCAGAGCCACAGCAGAGAATGAAGCTTTCTTT. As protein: CASRATAENEAFF.

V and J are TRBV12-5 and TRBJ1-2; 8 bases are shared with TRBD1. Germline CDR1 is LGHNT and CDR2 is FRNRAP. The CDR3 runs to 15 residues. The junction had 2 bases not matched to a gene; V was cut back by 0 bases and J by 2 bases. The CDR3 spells CASGLVAGGNYGYTF. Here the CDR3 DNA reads TGTGCTAGTGGTTTGGTAGCAGGGGGCAACTATGGCTACACCTTC.

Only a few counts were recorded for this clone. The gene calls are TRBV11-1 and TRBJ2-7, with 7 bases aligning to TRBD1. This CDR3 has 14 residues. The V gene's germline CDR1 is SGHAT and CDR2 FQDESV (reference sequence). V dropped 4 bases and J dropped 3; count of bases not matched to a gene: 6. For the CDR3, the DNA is TGTGCCAGCAGCTCCAGGGGGAACTACTACGAGCAGTACTTC. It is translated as CASSSRGNYYEQYF.

Written as DNA, the CDR3 is TGTGCCAGCAGCTTATATGGGGGGACCTACAATGAGCAGTTCTTC. Translated: CASSLYGGTYNEQFF. V usage is TRBV7-3 and J usage is TRBJ2-1, with D possibly TRBD2 on 6 matching bases. V lost 2 bases, J lost 2 bases, and 10 bases lay in between. Per the germline V gene, CDR1 is SGHTA and CDR2 is FQGTGA. This CDR3 has 15 residues.

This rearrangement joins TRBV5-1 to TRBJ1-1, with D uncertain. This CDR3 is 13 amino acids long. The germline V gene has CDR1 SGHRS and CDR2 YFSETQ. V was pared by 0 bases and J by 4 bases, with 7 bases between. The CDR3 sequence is CASSLGGITEAFF. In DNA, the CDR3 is TGCGCCAGCAGCTTGGGAGGGATCACTGAAGCTTTCTTT.

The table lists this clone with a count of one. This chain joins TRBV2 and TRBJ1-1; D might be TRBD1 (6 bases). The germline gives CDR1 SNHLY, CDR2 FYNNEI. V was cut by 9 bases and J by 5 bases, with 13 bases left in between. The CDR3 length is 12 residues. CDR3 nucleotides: TGTGCCAGACAGAGAACAGGGACTGAAGCTTTCTTT. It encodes CARQRTGTEAFF. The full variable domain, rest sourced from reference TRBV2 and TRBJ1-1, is EPEVTQTPSHQVTQMGQEVILRCVPISNHLYFYWYRQILGQKVEFLVSFYNNEISEKSEIFDDQFSVERPDGSNFTLKIRSTKLEDSAMYFCARQRTGTEAFFGQGTRLTVV.

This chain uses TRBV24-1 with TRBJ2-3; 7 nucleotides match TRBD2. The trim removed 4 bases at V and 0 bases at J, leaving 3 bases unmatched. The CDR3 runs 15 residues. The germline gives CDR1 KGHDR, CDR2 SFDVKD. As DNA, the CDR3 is TGTGCCACCAGTGAAAATAGCGGGAGCACAGATACGCAGTATTTT. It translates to CATSENSGSTDTQYF.